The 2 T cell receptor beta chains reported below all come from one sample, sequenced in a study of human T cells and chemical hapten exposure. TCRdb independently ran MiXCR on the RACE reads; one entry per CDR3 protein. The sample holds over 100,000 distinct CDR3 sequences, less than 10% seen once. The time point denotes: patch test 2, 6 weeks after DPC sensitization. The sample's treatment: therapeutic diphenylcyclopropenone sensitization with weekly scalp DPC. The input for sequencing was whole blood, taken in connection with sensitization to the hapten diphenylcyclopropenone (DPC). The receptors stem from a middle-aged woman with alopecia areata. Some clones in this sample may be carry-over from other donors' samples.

The CDR3 spells CAITPTSGGGQDTQYF. DNA of the CDR3: TGTGCCATCACCCCGACTAGCGGGGGGGGACAGGATACGCAGTATTTT. This sequence joins TRBV10-3 and TRBJ2-3, with TRBD2 matching over 14 bases. The CDR3 is 16 residues long. V lost 7 bases, J lost 6 bases, and 9 bases stayed unmatched. CDR1 ENHRY and CDR2 SYGVKD come from the germline V gene.

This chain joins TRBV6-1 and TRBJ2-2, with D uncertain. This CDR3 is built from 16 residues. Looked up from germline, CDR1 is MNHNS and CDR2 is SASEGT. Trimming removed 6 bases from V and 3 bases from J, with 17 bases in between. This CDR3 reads CASRPDFTAYTGELFF. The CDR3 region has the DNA TGTGCCAGCAGACCCGACTTTACAGCCTACACCGGGGAGCTGTTTTTT.